These 14 T cell receptor beta chains share one sample of origin, sequenced in a study of OX40 agonist ivuxolimab in advanced cancers. The method was immunoSEQ multiplex PCR; TCRdb's version includes in-frame clones alone and lacks a portion of them. This table has tens of thousands of clones, roughly four fifths appearing once. The material sequenced was CD4+ or CD8+ T cells sorted from blood, taken in a trial of the OX40 agonist ivuxolimab. Receptors were obtained from an adult with an advanced solid tumor such as melanoma, head and neck, liver or kidney cancer.

V gene TRBV4-1 combines with J gene TRBJ2-3, with 11 positions matching TRBD1. Unmatched junction bases numbered 5, after V lost 4 bases and J lost 2 bases. This CDR3 is built from 16 residues. The germline gives CDR1 MGHRA, CDR2 YSYEKL. The DNA of the CDR3 is TGCGCCAGCAGCCTCCGGGACAGGGGGGCCACAGATACGCAGTATTTT. This translates into CASSLRDRGATDTQYF.

The genes are TRBV11-3 and TRBJ2-1; D uncertain. This CDR3 region has 12 residues. V was pared by 1 base and J by 9 bases, with 7 bases between. CDR1 is SGHNT and CDR2 is YENEEA in the germline V gene. The CDR3 region has the DNA TGTGCCAGCAGCTTAGGGAGAGGTGAGCAGTTCTTC. This encodes CASSLGRGEQFF.

This chain links TRBV6-4 with TRBJ2-1, with 8 bases aligning to TRBD2. CDR3 length equals 15 residues. Trimming cost V 7 bases and J 4 bases; bases outside gene matches: 9. CDR1 and CDR2 from the germline V gene are MRHNA and SNTAGT. CDR3 region: CASNGTLAGYNEQFF. As DNA, the CDR3 is TGTGCCAGCAATGGAACGCTAGCGGGTTACAATGAGCAGTTCTTC.

The chain uses TRBV15 and TRBJ2-3; TRBD1 matches 7 bases. The germline gives CDR1 LNHNV, CDR2 YYDKDF (reference sequence). This CDR3 contains 15 residues. Losses at the gene ends were 0 bases for V and 2 bases for J; bases not matched to a gene: 2. The DNA for the CDR3 is TGTGCCACCAGCAGAGAGGACAGGCCCACAGATACGCAGTATTTT. The encoded protein is CATSREDRPTDTQYF.

The chain links TRBV2 to TRBJ1-5; 8 bases agree with TRBD1. Germline CDR1 reads SNHLY; CDR2 reads FYNNEI. With 4 bases clipped from V and 3 bases from J, the junction kept 2 bases outside the gene matches. This CDR3 has 14 amino acids. CDR3 in amino acids: CASSGQGLNQPQHF. CDR3 DNA: TGTGCCAGCAGTGGACAGGGGCTCAATCAGCCCCAGCATTTT.

This clone has a handful of counts. V gene TRBV5-1 combines with J gene TRBJ1-2; D remains unclear. V was pared by 0 bases and J by 8 bases, with 14 bases between. Looked up from germline, CDR1 is SGHRS and CDR2 is YFSETQ. The CDR3 has 14 residues. The CDR3 DNA reads TGCGCCAGCAGCTTGGAGTCTGGGGTAGAAGGCTACACCTTC. Its protein is CASSLESGVEGYTF. Based on the CDR3 plus reference TRBV5-1 and TRBJ1-2, the full variable domain is KAGVTQTPRYLIKTRGQQVTLSCSPISGHRSVSWYQQTPGQGLQFLFEYFSETQRNKGNFPGRFSGRQFSNSRSEMNVSTLELGDSALYLCASSLESGVEGYTFGSGTRLTVV.

The rearrangement links TRBV7-6 to TRBJ2-3; a weak D match, TRBD2 (6 bases). CDR1 and CDR2 (germline): SGHVS, FNYEAQ. The germline V and J ends were trimmed by 1 base and 3 bases, with 11 bases remaining between them. This CDR3 is 15 amino acids long. The chain's CDR3 is CASSLGGTGTDTQYF. DNA for the CDR3: TGTGCCAGCAGCTTAGGCGGGACGGGGACAGATACGCAGTATTTT.

The chain couples TRBV5-6 to TRBJ1-3; TRBD1 is a possible D gene (6 bases). V shed 3 bases and J shed 1 base, with 20 bases lying between them. The CDR3 covers 18 residues. The germline CDR1 and CDR2 sequences are SGHDT and YYEEEE. Here the CDR3 DNA reads TGTGCCAGCAGCTCGGCCTACGAGGGGGTGTCTTCTGGAAACACCATATATTTT. Protein: CASSSAYEGVSSGNTIYF.

V and J are TRBV4-1 and TRBJ1-5, with D tentatively TRBD1 (5 bases). Trimming pared 1 base from V and 6 bases from J, leaving 13 bases between. The CDR3 covers 15 residues. Germline V gene lookup returns CDR1 MGHRA and CDR2 YSYEKL. CDR3 sequence reads: CASSQGWGESQPQHF. The CDR3 DNA follows: TGCGCCAGCAGCCAAGGCTGGGGGGAAAGTCAGCCCCAGCATTTT.

This clone was seen a few times. J is TRBJ1-2 and V is TRBV4-1, with D uncertain. The V end was cut by 1 base, the J end by 2 bases, with 17 bases between. Germline loops: CDR1 MGHRA, CDR2 YSYEKL. This CDR3 comprises 17 residues. CDR3 nucleotide sequence: TGCGCCAGCAGCCAAGCCCGGGGAAGTAAGGGAAACTATGGCTACACCTTC. It specifies CASSQARGSKGNYGYTF.

The rearrangement links TRBV19 to TRBJ2-5; TRBD2 agrees at 7 bases. The CDR3 totals 13 residues. The trim removed 7 bases at V and 5 bases at J, leaving 7 bases unmatched. CDR1 LNHDA and CDR2 SQIVND come from the germline V gene (reference sequence). Written as DNA, the CDR3 is TGTGCCAGTACAGGTGATAGCGGGGAGACCCAGTACTTC. Protein: CASTGDSGETQYF.

The gene calls are TRBV13 and TRBJ2-7, with 7 nucleotides matching TRBD1. From germline, CDR1 is PRHDT and CDR2 FYEKMQ (reference sequence). CDR3 size: 13 residues. The CDR3 protein is CASSLDRSSEQYV. CDR3 in DNA: TGTGCCAGCAGCTTGGACAGGTCCTCCGAGCAGTACGTC.

The gene calls are TRBV4-2 and TRBJ2-1, with 10 bases aligning to TRBD2. This CDR3 contains 21 residues. The germline CDR1 and CDR2 sequences are LGHNA and YNFKEQ. V shed 1 base, J shed 0 bases, and the junction held 15 bases outside the gene matches. The DNA of the CDR3 is TGTGCCAGCAGCCAAGGGAGGACTGGTAGCGGGGGGCGGGGCTCCTACAATGAGCAGTTCTTC. It encodes CASSQGRTGSGGRGSYNEQFF.

The chain has TRBV7-8 and TRBJ2-7; TRBD2 matches 8 bases. V shed 2 bases and J 4 bases; nucleotides not matched to a gene: 7. Germline lookup yields CDR1 SGHVS and CDR2 FQNEAQ. The CDR3 sequence is 15 residues long. CDR3 bases: TGTGCCAGCAGCTTATCTTACGGGAGGGGGTACGAGCAGTACTTC. This encodes CASSLSYGRGYEQYF.